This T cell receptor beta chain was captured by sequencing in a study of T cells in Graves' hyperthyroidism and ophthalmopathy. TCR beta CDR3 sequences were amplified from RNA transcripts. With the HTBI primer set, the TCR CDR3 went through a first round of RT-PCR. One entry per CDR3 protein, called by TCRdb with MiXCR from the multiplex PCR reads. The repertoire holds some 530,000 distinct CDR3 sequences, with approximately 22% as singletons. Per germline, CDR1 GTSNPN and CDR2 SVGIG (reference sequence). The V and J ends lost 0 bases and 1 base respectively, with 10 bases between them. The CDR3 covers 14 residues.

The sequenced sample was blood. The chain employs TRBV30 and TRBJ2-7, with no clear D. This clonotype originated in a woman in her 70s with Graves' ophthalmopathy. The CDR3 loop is CAWSVDRSSYEQYF. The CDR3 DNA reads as TGTGCCTGGAGTGTAGATAGGAGTTCCTACGAGCAGTACTTC.